This T cell receptor (beta chain) was sequenced during a study of siplizumab effects on memory and regulatory T cells. Study-wide results and caveats: Tregs proliferating in siplizumab cultures lacked confirmation of their suppressive function. Sequences below about 10^-5 frequency were poorly captured. As a result, only a minor fraction of alloreactive clones mapped to unstimulated subsets. Alloreactive sequences traceable to unstimulated CD4+ memory cells declined significantly under siplizumab. Mappable alloreactive CD4+ clones were on average about 70% Treg-derived with siplizumab, roughly 30% in controls.

Regarding this clone: Its antigen is currently unknown.

Profiling relied on immunoSEQ multiplex PCR, and the TCRdb table lists in-frame clones only, not all of them. The table shows some 100,000 clones, with roughly 95% occurring only once. The CDR3 runs 16 residues. The germline V gene encodes CDR1 PRHDT and CDR2 FYEKMQ (reference sequence). The V gene end was trimmed by 5 bases and the J gene end by 6 bases; junction bases not matched to a gene: 7. Sequencing input: naive CD4+ T cells sorted from blood. This clonotype was obtained from a human donor in good health. J is TRBJ2-3 and V is TRBV13, with TRBD2 matching over 14 bases. The CDR3 region is CASSGSRTSGGDTQYF. The CDR3 nucleotides read TGTGCCAGCAGCGGCTCCAGGACTAGCGGGGGGGATACGCAGTATTTT.